There are a few counts of the clone carrying this T cell receptor beta chain. The antigen is undetermined. This sample is part of a study of spatial heterogeneity in lung cancer. The wider study: Some 72 TRACERx patients with early, untreated non-small cell lung cancer donated samples. The average appearance count of each unique TCR and UMI combination in raw reads was more than nine. Compared with alpha-chain sequences, beta-chain sequences were consistently detected in greater numbers.

The time point was: blood at routine non-recurrence follow-up after resection. Study-level points and caveats: Ubiquitous expanded tumor TCRs were observed in blood more at resection than follow-up.

TCRdb passed the 5' RACE reads through MiXCR, listing each CDR3 protein once. The repertoire holds under 20,000 distinct CDR3 sequences, with 19% as singletons. V lost 7 bases, J lost 7 bases, and 14 bases lay in between. The CDR3 is 12 residues long. The TCR sequence derives from a male donor with early-stage non-small cell lung cancer. Sequenced material: PBMCs, taken at follow-up. The chain uses TRBV12-3 or TRBV12-4 and TRBJ2-7; D remains ambiguous. In DNA, the CDR3 is TGTGCCAGCACCGAAACAATGAGTGAGCAGTACTTC. Translated, it gives CASTETMSEQYF.